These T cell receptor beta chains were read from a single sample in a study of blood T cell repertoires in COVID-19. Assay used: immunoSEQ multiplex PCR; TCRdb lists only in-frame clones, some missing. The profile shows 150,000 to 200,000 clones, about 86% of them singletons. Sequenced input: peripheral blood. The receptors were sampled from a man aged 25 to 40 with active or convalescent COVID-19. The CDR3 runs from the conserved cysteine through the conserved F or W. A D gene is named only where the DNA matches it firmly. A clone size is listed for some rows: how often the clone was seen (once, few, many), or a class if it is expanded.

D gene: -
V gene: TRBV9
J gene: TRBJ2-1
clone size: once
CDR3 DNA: TGTGCCAGCAGCGTAGGGGATACAGGCTACAATGAGCAGTTCTTC
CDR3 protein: CASSVGDTGYNEQFF

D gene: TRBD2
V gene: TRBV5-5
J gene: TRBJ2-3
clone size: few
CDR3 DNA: TGTGCCAGCAGCCCCGCCGGAGCGGGAGTAGGGGATACGCAGTATTTT
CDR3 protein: CASSPAGAGVGDTQYF

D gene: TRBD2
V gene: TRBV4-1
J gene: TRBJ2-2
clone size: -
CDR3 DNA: TGCGCCAGCAGCCAAGATTCTCGCGGGAGCACCGGGGAGCTGTTTTTT
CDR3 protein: CASSQDSRGSTGELFF

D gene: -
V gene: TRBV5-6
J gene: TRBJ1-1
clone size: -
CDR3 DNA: TGTGCCAGCAGCTTGGTCGACAGGAGTTACACTGAAGCTTTCTTT
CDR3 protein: CASSLVDRSYTEAFF

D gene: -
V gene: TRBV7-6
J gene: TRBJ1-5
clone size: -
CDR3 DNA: TGTGCCAGCAGCTTAGGAGCGTTCTTCGCGGATCAGCCCCAGCATTTT
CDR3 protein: CASSLGAFFADQPQHF

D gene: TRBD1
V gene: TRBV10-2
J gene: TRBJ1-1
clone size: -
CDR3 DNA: TGCGCCAGCGGACCAAGACAGGGATTCCCTGAAGCTTTCTTT
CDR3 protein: CASGPRQGFPEAFF

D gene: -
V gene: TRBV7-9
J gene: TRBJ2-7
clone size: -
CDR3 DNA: TGTGCCAGCAGCTACACGCTAGCGTCGGTCGACGAGCAGTACTTC
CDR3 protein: CASSYTLASVDEQYF

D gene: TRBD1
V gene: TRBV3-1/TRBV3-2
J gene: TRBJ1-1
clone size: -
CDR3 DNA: TGTGCCAGCAGCCAAGTGGGACAGGGGATAAACACTGAAGCTTTCTTT
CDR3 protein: CASSQVGQGINTEAFF

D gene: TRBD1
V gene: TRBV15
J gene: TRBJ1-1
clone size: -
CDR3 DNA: TGTGCCACCAGCTCCCGACAGGGCACTGAAGCTTTCTTT
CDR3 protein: CATSSRQGTEAFF

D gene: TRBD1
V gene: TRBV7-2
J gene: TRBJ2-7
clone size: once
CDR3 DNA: TGTGCCAGCAGCTTAACTTGGGACAGGGCCTACGAGCAGTACTTC
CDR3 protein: CASSLTWDRAYEQYF

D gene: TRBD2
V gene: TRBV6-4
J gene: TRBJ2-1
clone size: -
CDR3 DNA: TGTGCCAGCAGAGCGGGAGTAGGAAGCTCCTACAATGAGCAGTTCTTC
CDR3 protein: CASRAGVGSSYNEQFF

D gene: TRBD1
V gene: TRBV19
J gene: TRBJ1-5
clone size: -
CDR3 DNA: TGTGCCAGTAGTCTCTCAGACAGGGGCAATCAGCCCCAGCATTTT
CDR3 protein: CASSLSDRGNQPQHF

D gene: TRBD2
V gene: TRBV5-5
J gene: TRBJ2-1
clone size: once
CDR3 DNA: TGTGCCAGCACCGCAATCGGGACTAGCGGCAATGAGCAGTTCTTC
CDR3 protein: CASTAIGTSGNEQFF

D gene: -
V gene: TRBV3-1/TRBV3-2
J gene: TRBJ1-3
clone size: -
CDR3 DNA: TGTGCCAGCAGCCTCAGGGACTCTGGAAACACCATATATTTT
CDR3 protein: CASSLRDSGNTIYF

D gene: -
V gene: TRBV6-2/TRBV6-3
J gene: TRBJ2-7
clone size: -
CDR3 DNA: TGTGCCAGCAGTTCCTACACGGGAACCTACGAGCAGTACTTC
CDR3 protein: CASSSYTGTYEQYF

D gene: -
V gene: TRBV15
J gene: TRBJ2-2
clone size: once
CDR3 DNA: TGTGCCACCAGCTCACCTCTGAACAGGGTCGAAGGGGAGCTGTTTTTT
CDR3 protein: CATSSPLNRVEGELFF

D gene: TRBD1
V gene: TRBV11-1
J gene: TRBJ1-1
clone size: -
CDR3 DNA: TGTGCCAGCAGCCGACAGGGTGTAACTTTCTTT
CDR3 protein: CASSRQGVTFF

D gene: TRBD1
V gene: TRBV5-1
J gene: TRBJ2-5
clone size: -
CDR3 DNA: TGCGCCAGCAGCTCGTTCCGGGACAGGGGGCCGGAGACCCAGTACTTC
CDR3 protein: CASSSFRDRGPETQYF

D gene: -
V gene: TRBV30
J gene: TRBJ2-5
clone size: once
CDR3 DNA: TGTGCCTGGAGTCGGGGCGGGGCCCAAGAGACCCAGTACTTC
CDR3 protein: CAWSRGGAQETQYF

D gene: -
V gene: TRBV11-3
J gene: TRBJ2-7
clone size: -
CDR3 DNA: TGTGCCAGCAGCCTCGCGTCCTACGAGCAGTACTTC
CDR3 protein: CASSLASYEQYF

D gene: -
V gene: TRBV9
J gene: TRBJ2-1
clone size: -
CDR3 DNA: TGTGCCAGCAGCGTAGTGGGTCTAGACCCCCGGAATGAGCAGTTCTTC
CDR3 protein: CASSVVGLDPRNEQFF

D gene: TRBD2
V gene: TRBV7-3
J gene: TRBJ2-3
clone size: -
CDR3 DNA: TGTGCCAGCAGCCCGGGACTAGCTGATCTAAATACGCAGTATTTT
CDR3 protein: CASSPGLADLNTQYF

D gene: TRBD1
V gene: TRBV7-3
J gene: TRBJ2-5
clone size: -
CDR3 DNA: TGTGCCAGCAGCCCGACGACAGGGACAGAGACCCAGTACTTC
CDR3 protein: CASSPTTGTETQYF

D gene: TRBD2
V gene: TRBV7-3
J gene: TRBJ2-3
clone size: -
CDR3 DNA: TGTGCCAGCAGCCCAAGCCAGCGGGGGGGCGCAGATACGCAGTATTTT
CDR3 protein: CASSPSQRGGADTQYF